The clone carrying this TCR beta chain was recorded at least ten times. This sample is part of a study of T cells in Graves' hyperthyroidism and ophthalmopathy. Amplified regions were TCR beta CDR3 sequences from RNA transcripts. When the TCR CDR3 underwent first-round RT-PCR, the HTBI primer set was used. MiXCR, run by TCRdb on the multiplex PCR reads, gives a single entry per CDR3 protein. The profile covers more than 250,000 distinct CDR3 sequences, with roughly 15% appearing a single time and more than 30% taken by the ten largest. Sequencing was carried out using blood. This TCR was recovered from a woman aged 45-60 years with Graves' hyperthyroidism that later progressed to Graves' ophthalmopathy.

CDR3 coding DNA: TGTGCCAGCGGGTCATACTCAGGGGGCCTTGAAAAACTGTTTTTT. It yields the protein CASGSYSGGLEKLFF. The chain joins TRBV27 to TRBJ1-4; 8 nucleotides line up with TRBD1. Per the germline V gene, CDR1 is MNHEY and CDR2 is SMNVEV (reference sequence). The J segment lost 7 bases and the V segment lost 8 bases, leaving 12 bases of the junction unmatched. The CDR3 is made up of 15 amino acids.